The 7 T cell receptor beta chains given below trace back to one sample, sequenced in a study of early T cells in non-severe SARS-CoV-2 infection. TCRdb reanalysed the 5' RACE reads using MiXCR and keeps one entry per CDR3 protein. Found here are tens of thousands of distinct CDR3 sequences, more than 9% of them singletons; the top ten hold 16%. Sequenced material: whole blood. These TCRs come from an adult who was a healthcare worker with PCR-confirmed SARS-CoV-2 infection or an uninfected control (not recorded which).

This clonotype showed up many times. V gene TRBV21-1 combines with J gene TRBJ1-1; the listed D gene, TRBD1, was not tested against the DNA. TRBV21-1 is recorded as a pseudogene. This CDR3 spans 14 amino acids. CDR3 amino acids: CASSPSIEGTEAFF. CDR3 bases: TGTGCCAGCAGCCCTTCTATTGAGGGGACTGAAGCTTTCTTT.

This clonotype came up many times. V usage is TRBV3-1 and J usage is TRBJ2-1; 7 bases map to TRBD1. V was clipped by 1 base and J by 4 bases; unmatched bases: 4. The CDR3 runs to 15 residues. The germline gives CDR1 LGHDT, CDR2 YNNKEL (reference sequence). CDR3 sequence reads: CASSQAGTVYNEQFF. In DNA form, the CDR3 reads TGTGCCAGCAGCCAAGCTGGGACAGTTTACAATGAGCAGTTCTTC.

This clonotype was observed at least ten times. The gene calls are TRBV7-2 and TRBJ2-6, with D unresolved. V was clipped by 7 bases and J by 0 bases, with 4 bases between them. CDR3 length: 13 residues. Germline CDR1 SGHTA, CDR2 FQGNSA. The CDR3, as DNA: TGTGCCAGCACAGCCTCTGGGGCCAACGTCCTGACTTTC. Residues: CASTASGANVLTF.

This clonotype was seen at least ten times. The chain couples TRBV20-1 to TRBJ2-2; 8 bases line up with TRBD1. Looked up from germline, CDR1 is DFQATT and CDR2 is SNEGSKA (reference sequence). The CDR3 consists of 14 residues. Germline trimming cut 6 bases from V and 6 bases from J; bases unmatched to any gene: 9. CDR3 protein: CSALDRVIAGELFF. Here the CDR3 DNA reads TGCAGTGCACTGGACAGGGTTATTGCCGGGGAGCTGTTTTTT.

This clonotype was seen ten or more times. The CDR3 DNA reads TGTGCCAGCAGTTACGGCGGGAGCTATGGCTACACCTTC. Translating gives CASSYGGSYGYTF. The chain carries TRBV6-5 and TRBJ1-2; D is unclear. Germline V CDR1 and CDR2: MNHEY, SVGAGI. Trimming removed 2 bases at V and 4 bases at J, with 8 bases between. This CDR3 has 13 amino acids.

This clonotype turned up a few times. This chain links TRBV12-3 or TRBV12-4 with TRBJ1-2; possibly TRBD1 for D (6 bases). The CDR3 has 13 residues. V was clipped by 8 bases and J by 4 bases, with 14 bases between them. CDR3 sequence (DNA): TGTGCCAGCTCACAGGGTTTAGGCTATGGCTACACCTTC. Protein sequence: CASSQGLGYGYTF.

Details on this clonotype: At one end the junction does not follow the germline gene, possibly because of a read error. The chain joins TRBV7-9 to TRBJ1-5; D is unresolved. There are 15 residues in the CDR3. Germline CDR1 and CDR2: SEHNR and FQNEAQ (reference sequence). The CDR3 DNA is TGTGCCAGCAGCTTAGAGCGACTCGGCAACCAGCCCCAGCATTTT. Its protein is CASSLERLGNQPQHF.